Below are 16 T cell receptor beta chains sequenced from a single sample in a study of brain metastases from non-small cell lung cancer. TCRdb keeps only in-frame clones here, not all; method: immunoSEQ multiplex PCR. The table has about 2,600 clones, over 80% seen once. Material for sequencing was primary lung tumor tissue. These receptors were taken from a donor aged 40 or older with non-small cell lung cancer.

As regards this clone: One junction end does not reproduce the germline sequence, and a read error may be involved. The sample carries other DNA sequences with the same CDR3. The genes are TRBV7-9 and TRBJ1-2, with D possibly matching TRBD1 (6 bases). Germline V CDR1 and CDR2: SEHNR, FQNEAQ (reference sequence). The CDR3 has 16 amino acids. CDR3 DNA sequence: TGTGCCAGTAGCTGGCGAGGGGGAGGTCTGGGCTATGGCTACACCTTC. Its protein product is CASSWRGGGLGYGYTF.

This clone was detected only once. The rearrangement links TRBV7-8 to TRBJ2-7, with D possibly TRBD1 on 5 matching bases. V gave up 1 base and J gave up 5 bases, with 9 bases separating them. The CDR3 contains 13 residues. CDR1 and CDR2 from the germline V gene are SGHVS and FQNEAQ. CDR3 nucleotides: TGTGCCAGCAGCTTAGTAGGGGTCGACGAGCAGTACTTC. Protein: CASSLVGVDEQYF.

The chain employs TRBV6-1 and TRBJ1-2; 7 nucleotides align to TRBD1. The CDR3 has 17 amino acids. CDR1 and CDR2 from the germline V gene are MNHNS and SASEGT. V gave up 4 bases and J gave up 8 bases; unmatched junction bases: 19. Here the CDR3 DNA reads TGTGCCAGCAGTGCCCGGAACAGGGGAAGGAAGAGTAGGGGCTACACCTTC. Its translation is CASSARNRGRKSRGYTF.

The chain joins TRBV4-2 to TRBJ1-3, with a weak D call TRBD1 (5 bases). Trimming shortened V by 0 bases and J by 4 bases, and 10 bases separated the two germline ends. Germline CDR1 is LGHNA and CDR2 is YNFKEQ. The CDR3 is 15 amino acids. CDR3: CASSQEGGVGNTIYF. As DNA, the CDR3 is TGTGCCAGCAGCCAAGAGGGAGGGGTCGGAAACACCATATATTTT.

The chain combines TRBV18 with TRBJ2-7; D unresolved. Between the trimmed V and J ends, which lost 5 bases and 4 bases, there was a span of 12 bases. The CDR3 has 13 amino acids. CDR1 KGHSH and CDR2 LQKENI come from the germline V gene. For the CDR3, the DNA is TGTGCCAGCTCATCGCCCCAGGTATACGAGCAGTACTTC. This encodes CASSSPQVYEQYF.

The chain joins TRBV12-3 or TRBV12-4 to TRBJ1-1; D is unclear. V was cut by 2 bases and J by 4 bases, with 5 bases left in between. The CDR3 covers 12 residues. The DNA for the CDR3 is TGTGCCAGCAGTTTACCAAGCACTGAAGCTTTCTTT. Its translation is CASSLPSTEAFF.

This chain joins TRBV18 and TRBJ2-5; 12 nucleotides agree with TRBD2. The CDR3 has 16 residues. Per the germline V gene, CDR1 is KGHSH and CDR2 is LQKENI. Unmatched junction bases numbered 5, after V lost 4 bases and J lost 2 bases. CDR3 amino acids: CASSLTSGGRQETQYF. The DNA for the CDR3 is TGTGCCAGCTCACTAACTAGCGGGGGGCGGCAAGAGACCCAGTACTTC.

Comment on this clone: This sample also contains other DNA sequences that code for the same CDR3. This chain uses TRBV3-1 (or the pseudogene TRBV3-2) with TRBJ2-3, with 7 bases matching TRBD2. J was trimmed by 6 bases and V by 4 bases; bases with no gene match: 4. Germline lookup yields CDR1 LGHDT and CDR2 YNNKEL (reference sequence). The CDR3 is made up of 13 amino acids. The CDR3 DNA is TGTGCCAGCAGCCGGGGGGGGGTGGATACGCAGTATTTT. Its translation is CASSRGGVDTQYF.

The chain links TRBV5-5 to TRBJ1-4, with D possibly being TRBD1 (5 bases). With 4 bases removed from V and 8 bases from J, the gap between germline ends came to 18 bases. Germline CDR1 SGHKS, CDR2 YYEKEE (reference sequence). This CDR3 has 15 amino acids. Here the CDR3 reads CASSPTTVTREKLFF. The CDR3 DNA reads TGTGCCAGCAGCCCGACGACAGTGACGAGGGAAAAACTGTTTTTT.

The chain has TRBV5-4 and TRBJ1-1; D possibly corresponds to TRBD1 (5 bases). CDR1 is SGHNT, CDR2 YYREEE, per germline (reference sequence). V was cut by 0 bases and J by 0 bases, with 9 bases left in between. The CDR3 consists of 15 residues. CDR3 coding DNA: TGTGCCAGCAGCTTGGCGAAGGGGTTGAACACTGAAGCTTTCTTT. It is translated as CASSLAKGLNTEAFF.

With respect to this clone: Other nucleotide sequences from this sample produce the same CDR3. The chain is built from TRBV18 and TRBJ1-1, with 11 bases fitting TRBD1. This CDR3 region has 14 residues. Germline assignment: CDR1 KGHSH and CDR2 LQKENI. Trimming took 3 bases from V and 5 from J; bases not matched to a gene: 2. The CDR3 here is CASSPGTGGTEAFF. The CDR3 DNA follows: TGTGCCAGCTCACCTGGGACAGGGGGGACTGAAGCTTTCTTT.

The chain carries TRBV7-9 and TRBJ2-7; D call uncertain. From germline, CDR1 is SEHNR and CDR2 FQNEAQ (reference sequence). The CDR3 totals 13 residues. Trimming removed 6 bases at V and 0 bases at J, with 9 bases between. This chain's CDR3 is CASRIGSSYEQYF. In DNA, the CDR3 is TGTGCCAGCAGGATCGGGTCCTCCTACGAGCAGTACTTC. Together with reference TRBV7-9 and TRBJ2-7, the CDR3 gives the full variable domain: DTGVSQNPRHKITKRGQNVTFRCDPISEHNRLYWYRQTLGQGPEFLTYFQNEAQLEKSRLLSDRFSAERPKGSFSTLEIQRTEQGDSAMYLCASRIGSSYEQYFGPGTRLTVT.

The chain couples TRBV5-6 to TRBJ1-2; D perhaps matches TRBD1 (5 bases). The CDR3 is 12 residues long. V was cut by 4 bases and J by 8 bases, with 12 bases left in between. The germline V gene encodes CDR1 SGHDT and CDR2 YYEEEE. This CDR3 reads CASSEGTGGYTF. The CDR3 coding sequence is TGTGCCAGCAGCGAAGGGACGGGCGGCTACACCTTC. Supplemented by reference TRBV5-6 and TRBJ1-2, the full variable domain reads DAGVTQSPTHLIKTRGQQVTLRCSPKSGHDTVSWYQQALGQGPQFIFQYYEEEERQRGNFPDRFSGHQFPNYSSELNVNALLLGDSALYLCASSEGTGGYTFGSGTRLTVV.

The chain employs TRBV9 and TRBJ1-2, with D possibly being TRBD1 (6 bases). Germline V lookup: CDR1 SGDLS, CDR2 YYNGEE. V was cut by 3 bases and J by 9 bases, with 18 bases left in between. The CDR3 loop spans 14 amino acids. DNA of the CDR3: TGTGCCAGCAGCGCACAGGGAGAAGGGGGTAGCTACACCTTC. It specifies CASSAQGEGGSYTF.

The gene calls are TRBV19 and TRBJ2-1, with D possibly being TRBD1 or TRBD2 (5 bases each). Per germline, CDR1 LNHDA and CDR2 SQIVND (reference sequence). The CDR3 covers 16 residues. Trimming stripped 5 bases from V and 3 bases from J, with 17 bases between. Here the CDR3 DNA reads TGTGCCAGTAGTCCTCCTATACGGGGCTTCTACAATGAGCAGTTCTTC. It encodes CASSPPIRGFYNEQFF.

Written as DNA, the CDR3 is TGTGCCAGCACCCCGGGACCACGCACCGGGGAGCTGTTTTTT. Translated, it gives CASTPGPRTGELFF. The chain couples TRBV28 to TRBJ2-2; either TRBD1 or TRBD2 may fit D (5 bases each). This CDR3 has 14 amino acids. V was trimmed by 7 bases and J by 4 bases, leaving 13 bases between them. Germline loops: CDR1 MDHEN, CDR2 SYDVKM.